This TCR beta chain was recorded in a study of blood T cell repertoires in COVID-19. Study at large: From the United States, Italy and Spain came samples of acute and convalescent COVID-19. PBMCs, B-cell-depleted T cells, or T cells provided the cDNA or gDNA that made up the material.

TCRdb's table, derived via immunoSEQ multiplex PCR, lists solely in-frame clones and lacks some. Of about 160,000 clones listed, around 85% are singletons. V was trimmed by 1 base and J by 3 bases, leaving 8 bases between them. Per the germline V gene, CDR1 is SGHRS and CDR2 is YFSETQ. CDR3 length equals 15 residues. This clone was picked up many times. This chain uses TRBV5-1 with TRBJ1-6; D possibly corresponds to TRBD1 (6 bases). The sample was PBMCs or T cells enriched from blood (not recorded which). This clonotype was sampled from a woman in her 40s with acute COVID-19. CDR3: CASSLNRDYNSPLHF. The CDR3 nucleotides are TGCGCCAGCAGCTTGAACAGGGACTATAATTCACCCCTCCACTTT.